Detailed here is one TCR beta chain. The junction shows a germline mismatch at one end, possibly a read error. These data are taken from a study of T-cell reconstitution after alpha-beta-depleted transplantation in children. Unique molecular identifiers tagged the TCRbeta library. TCRdb itself ran the PCR reads through MiXCR, one entry per CDR3 protein. The data contain hundreds of thousands of distinct CDR3 sequences, 15% to 20% of them seen just once; the ten biggest clones take up approximately 29%. There are 12 residues in the CDR3. Germline V gene lookup returns CDR1 SGHTA and CDR2 FQGNSA. The TCR originated in a boy in the first two years of life who had a stem cell transplant for Wiskott-Aldrich syndrome, so the T cells may come from the graft donor. The sequencing here drew on PBMCs, mostly from graft donor cells, taken 360 days after TCRalphabeta/CD19-depleted stem cell transplant. V and J are TRBV7-2 and TRBJ1-2, with 8 bases aligning to TRBD1. CDR3 DNA sequence: TGTGCCAGCAGCTTAGCCCCGGGACAGGCTCTCTTC. Its translation is CASSLAPGQALF. The entire variable domain, with the rest obtained from reference TRBV7-2 and TRBJ1-2, is as follows: GAGVSQSPSNKVTEKGKDVELRCDPISGHTALYWYRQSLGQGLEFLIYFQGNSAPDKSGLPSDRFSAERTGGSVSTLTIQRTQQEDSAVYLCASSLAPGQALFGSGTRLTVV.